One sample yielded the 2 T cell receptor beta chains listed below, sequenced in a study of blood T cell repertoires in COVID-19. Here immunoSEQ multiplex PCR was the method, and the copy in TCRdb shows in-frame clones only, minus some. The table lists about 140,000 clones, 86% of them singletons. Sequencing was done on a sample of PBMCs or T cells enriched from blood (not recorded which). Every receptor here comes from a man aged 50 to 59 who had recovered from COVID-19.

In its sample, this clone was seen a few times. The chain combines TRBV7-6 with TRBJ1-1; no firm D call. Trimming stripped 1 base from V and 4 bases from J, with 13 bases between. Germline V lookup: CDR1 SGHVS, CDR2 FNYEAQ. The CDR3 spans 15 residues. The CDR3 region has the DNA TGTGCCAGCAGCTTAGGTGGCGGGCCTGGCACTGAAGCTTTCTTT. It encodes CASSLGGGPGTEAFF.

The chain couples TRBV7-2 to TRBJ1-4; D remains unclear. V lost 1 base, J lost 8 bases, and 14 bases lay in between. This CDR3 has 15 amino acids. CDR1 and CDR2 from the germline V gene are SGHTA and FQGNSA. CDR3 sequence (DNA): TGTGCCAGCAGCTTAGTCCAGATGGGAGGAGAAAAACTGTTTTTT. Its translation: CASSLVQMGGEKLFF.